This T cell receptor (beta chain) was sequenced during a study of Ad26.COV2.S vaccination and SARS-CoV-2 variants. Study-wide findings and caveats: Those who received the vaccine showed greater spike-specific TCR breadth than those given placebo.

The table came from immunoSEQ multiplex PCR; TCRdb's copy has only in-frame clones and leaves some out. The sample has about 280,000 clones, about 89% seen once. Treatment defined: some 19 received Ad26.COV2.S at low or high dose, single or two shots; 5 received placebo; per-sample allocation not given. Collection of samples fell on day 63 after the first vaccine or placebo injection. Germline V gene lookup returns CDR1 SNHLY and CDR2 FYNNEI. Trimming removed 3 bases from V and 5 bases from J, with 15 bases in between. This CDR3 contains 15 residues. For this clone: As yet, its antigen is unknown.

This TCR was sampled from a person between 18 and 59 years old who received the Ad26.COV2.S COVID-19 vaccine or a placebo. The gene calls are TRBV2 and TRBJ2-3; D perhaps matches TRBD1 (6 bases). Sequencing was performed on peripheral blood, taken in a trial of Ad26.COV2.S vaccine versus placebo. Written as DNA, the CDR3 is TGTGCCAGCAGTGAGACAGGTGCCTGGGGAGATACGCAGTATTTT. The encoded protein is CASSETGAWGDTQYF.